This T cell receptor beta chain was found in a study of glioma-infiltrating T cells after dendritic cell vaccination. Study in general: At biweekly intervals, patients got three intradermal dendritic cell vaccine injections.

Blood PBMC samples: pre-vaccination, two weeks post third vaccination, and at tumor progression. The PCR used 60 V beta and 13 J beta primers. Data came from immunoSEQ multiplex PCR; TCRdb stores just in-frame clones and leaves some out. The table includes 85,000 to 95,000 clones, 85% to 90% detected once. The source was blood, collected before dendritic cell vaccination. The source of this sequence is a human donor with glioblastoma.

The CDR3 sequence: CASSPGGGGSYEQYF. In DNA, the CDR3 is TGTGCCAGCAGCCCGGGGGGGGGAGGAAGCTACGAGCAGTACTTC. This chain connects TRBV7-3 to TRBJ2-7; 8 nucleotides match TRBD2. Germline CDR1 reads SGHTA; CDR2 reads FQGTGA. The CDR3 length is 15 residues. The V gene end was trimmed by 5 bases and the J gene end by 3 bases; junction bases not matched to a gene: 9.